What follows is one T cell receptor (beta chain) and its context. This sample stems from a study of blood T cell repertoires in COVID-19. Study at large: The origin of the acute and convalescent COVID-19 samples was the United States, Italy and Spain. Sources were T cells, B-cell-depleted T cells, or PBMCs; the material itself was cDNA or gDNA.

The V and J ends lost 2 bases and 7 bases, in that order; junction bases with no gene match: 17. CDR1 and CDR2 (germline): SGHNT, YYREEE (reference sequence). This CDR3 comprises 18 residues. In the source study's methods: Amplification from reference gene primers served as the basis for estimated nucleated cell counts. Profiling relied on immunoSEQ multiplex PCR, and the TCRdb table lists in-frame clones only, not all of them. V, J and clone size are those of that table, while D and trimming were read from the DNA. This sample carries 85,000 to 120,000 clones, roughly 80% of them seen once, and the ten largest clones take roughly 4%.

J is TRBJ1-4 and V is TRBV5-4; 7 bases match TRBD1. This TCR derives from a human donor in a cohort sampled during active COVID-19. The specimen sequenced was peripheral blood. This CDR3 is CASSFARTGPTRGEKLFF. The CDR3 region has the DNA TGTGCCAGCAGCTTTGCTCGGACAGGCCCGACGCGGGGTGAAAAACTGTTTTTT. Variable domain in full (rest from reference TRBV5-4 and TRBJ1-4): ETGVTQSPTHLIKTRGQQVTLRCSSQSGHNTVSWYQQALGQGPQFIFQYYREEENGRGNFPPRFSGLQFPNYSSELNVNALELDDSALYLCASSFARTGPTRGEKLFFGSGTQLSVL.